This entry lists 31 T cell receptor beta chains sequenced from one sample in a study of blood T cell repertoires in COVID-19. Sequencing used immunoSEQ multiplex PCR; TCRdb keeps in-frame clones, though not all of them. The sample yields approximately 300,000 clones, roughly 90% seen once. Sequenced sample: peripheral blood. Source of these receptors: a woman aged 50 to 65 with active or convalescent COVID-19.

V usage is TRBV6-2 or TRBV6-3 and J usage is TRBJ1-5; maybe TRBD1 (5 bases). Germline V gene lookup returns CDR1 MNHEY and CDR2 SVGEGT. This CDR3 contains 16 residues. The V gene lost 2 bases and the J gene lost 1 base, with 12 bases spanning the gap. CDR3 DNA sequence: TGTGCCAGCAGTTACGGTGTGGCAGGGAGCAATCAGCCCCAGCATTTT. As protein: CASSYGVAGSNQPQHF.

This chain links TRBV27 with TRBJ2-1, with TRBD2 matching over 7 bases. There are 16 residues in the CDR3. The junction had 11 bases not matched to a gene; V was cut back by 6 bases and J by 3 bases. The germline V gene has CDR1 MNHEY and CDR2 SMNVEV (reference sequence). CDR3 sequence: CASSPSLAEFYNEQFF. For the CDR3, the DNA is TGTGCCAGCAGCCCTTCGCTAGCGGAATTCTACAATGAGCAGTTCTTC.

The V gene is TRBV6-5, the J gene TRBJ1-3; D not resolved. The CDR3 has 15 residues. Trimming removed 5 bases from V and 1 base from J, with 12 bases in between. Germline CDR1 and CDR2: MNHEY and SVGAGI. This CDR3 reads CASSISGLSGNTIYF. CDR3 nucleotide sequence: TGTGCCAGCAGTATCTCGGGGTTATCTGGAAACACCATATATTTT.

Here the CDR3 DNA reads TGTGCCAGCAGGCTCTCCCTAGGCAATCAGCCCCAGCATTTT. Translating gives CASRLSLGNQPQHF. The rearrangement uses TRBV2 and TRBJ1-5; D not resolved. CDR1 is SNHLY and CDR2 is FYNNEI in the germline V gene. The CDR3 covers 14 residues. V was trimmed by 6 bases and J by 2 bases, leaving 11 bases between them. The full variable domain, completed using reference TRBV2 and TRBJ1-5, is EPEVTQTPSHQVTQMGQEVILRCVPISNHLYFYWYRQILGQKVEFLVSFYNNEISEKSEIFDDQFSVERPDGSNFTLKIRSTKLEDSAMYFCASRLSLGNQPQHFGDGTRLSIL.

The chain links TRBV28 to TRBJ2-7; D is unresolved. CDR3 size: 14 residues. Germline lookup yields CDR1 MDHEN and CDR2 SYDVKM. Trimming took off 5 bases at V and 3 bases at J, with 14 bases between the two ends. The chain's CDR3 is CASSPPGGFYEQYF. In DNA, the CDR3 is TGTGCCAGCAGTCCGCCGGGTGGTTTCTACGAGCAGTACTTC.

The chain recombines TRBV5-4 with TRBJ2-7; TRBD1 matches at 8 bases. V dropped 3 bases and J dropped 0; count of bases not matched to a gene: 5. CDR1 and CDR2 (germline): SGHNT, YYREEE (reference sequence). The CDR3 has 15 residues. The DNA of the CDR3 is TGTGCCAGCAGCTGGGGGACAGGAGGCTCCTACGAGCAGTACTTC. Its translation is CASSWGTGGSYEQYF.

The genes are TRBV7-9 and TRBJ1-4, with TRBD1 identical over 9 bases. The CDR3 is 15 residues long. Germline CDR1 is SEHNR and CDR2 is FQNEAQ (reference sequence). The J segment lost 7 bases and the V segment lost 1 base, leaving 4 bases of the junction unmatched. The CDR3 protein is CASSLEGTGPEKLFF. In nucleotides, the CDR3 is TGTGCCAGCAGCTTAGAGGGGACAGGGCCTGAAAAACTGTTTTTT. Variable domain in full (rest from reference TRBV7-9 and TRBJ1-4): DTGVSQNPRHKITKRGQNVTFRCDPISEHNRLYWYRQTLGQGPEFLTYFQNEAQLEKSRLLSDRFSAERPKGSFSTLEIQRTEQGDSAMYLCASSLEGTGPEKLFFGSGTQLSVL.

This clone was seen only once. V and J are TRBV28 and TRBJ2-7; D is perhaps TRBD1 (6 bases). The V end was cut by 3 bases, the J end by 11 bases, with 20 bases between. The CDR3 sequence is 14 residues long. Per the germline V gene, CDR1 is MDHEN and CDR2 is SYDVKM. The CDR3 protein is CASSLSGTIIDEYF. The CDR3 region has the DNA TGTGCCAGCAGTTTGTCCGGGACAATCATAGATGAGTACTTC.

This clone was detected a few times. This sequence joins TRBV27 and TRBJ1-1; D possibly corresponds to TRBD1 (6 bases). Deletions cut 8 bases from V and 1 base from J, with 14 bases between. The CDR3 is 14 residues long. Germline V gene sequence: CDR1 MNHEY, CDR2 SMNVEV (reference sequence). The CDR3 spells CASRKRGANTEAFF. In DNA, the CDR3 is TGTGCCAGCCGGAAGCGGGGGGCGAACACTGAAGCTTTCTTT.

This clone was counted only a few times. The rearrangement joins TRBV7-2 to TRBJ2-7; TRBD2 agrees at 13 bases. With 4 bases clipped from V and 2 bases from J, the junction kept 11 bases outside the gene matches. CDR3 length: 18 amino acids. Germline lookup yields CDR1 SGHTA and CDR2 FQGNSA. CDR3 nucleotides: TGTGCCAGCAGCTCCTACAGACTAGCGGGAGGCGAGACCTACGAGCAGTACTTC. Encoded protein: CASSSYRLAGGETYEQYF. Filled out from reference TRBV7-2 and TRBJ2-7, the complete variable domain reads GAGVSQSPSNKVTEKGKDVELRCDPISGHTALYWYRQSLGQGLEFLIYFQGNSAPDKSGLPSDRFSAERTGGSVSTLTIQRTQQEDSAVYLCASSSYRLAGGETYEQYFGPGTRLTVT.

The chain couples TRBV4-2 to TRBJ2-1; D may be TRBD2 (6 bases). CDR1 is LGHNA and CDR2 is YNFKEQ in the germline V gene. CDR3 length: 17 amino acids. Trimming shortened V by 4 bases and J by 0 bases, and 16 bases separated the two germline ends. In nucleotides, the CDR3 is TGTGCCAGCAGCCTCCGGGGGAGCTCGAGCTCCTACAATGAGCAGTTCTTC. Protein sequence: CASSLRGSSSSYNEQFF.

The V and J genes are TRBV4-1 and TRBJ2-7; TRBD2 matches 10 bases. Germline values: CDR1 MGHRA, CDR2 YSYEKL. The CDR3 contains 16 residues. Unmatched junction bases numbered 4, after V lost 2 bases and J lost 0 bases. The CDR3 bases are TGCGCCAGCAGCCAAAGGACTAGCGGATACTCCTACGAGCAGTACTTC. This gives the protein CASSQRTSGYSYEQYF.

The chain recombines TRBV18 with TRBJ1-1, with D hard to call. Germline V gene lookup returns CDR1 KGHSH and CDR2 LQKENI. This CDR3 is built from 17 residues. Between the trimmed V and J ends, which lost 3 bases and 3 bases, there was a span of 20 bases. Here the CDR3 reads CASSPRHPMEVDTEAFF. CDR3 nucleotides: TGTGCCAGCTCACCGCGACACCCAATGGAAGTGGACACTGAAGCTTTCTTT.

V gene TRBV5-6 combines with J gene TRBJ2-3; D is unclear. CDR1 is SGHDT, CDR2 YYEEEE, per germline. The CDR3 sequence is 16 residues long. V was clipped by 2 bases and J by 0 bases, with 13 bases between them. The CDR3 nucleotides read TGTGCCAGCAGCTTATGGAGAGCCACTAGCACAGATACGCAGTATTTT. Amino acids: CASSLWRATSTDTQYF.

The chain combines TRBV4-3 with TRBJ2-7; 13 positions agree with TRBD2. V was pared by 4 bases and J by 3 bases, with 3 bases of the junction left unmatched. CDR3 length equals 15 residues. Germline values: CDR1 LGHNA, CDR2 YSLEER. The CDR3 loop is CASSRGLAGDYEQYF. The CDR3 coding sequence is TGCGCCAGCAGCCGCGGACTAGCGGGAGACTACGAGCAGTACTTC.

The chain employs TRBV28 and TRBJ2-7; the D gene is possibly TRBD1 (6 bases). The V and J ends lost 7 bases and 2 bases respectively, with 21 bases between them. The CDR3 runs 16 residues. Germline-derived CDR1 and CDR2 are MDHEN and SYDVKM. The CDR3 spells CASKSPVGQIPYEQYF. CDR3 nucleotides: TGTGCCAGCAAGTCCCCCGTCGGACAGATCCCCTACGAGCAGTACTTC.

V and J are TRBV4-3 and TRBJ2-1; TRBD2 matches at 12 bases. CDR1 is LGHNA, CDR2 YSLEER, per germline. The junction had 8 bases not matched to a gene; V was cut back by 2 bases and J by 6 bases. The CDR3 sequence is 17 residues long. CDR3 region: CASSQRRTGLAGNEQFF. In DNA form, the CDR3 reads TGCGCCAGCAGCCAAAGGAGAACGGGACTAGCGGGCAATGAGCAGTTCTTC.

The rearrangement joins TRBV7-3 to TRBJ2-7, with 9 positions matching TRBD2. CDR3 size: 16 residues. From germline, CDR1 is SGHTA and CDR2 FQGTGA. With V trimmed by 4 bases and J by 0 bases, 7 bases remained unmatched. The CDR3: CASSWRERGDSYEQYF. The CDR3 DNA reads TGTGCCAGCAGCTGGCGGGAGCGGGGGGACTCCTACGAGCAGTACTTC.

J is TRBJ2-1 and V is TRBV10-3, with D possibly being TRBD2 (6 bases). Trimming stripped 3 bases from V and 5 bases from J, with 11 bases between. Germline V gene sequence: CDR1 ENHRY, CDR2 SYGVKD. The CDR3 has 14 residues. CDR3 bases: TGTGCCATCAGTGATGGTAGCGGAGACAATGAGCAGTTCTTC. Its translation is CAISDGSGDNEQFF.

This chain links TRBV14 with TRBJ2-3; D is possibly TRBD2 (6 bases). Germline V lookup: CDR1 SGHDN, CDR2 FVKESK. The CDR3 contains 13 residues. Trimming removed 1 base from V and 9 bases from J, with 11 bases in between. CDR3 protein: CASSQAGTSTQYF. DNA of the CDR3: TGTGCCAGCAGCCAAGCCGGGACTTCGACGCAGTATTTT.

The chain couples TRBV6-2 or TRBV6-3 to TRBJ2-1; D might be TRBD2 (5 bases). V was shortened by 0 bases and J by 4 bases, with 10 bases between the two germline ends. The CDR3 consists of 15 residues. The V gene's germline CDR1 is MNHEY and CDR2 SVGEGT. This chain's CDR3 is CASSYSTGKYNEQFF. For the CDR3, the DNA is TGTGCCAGCAGTTACTCGACGGGAAAATACAATGAGCAGTTCTTC.

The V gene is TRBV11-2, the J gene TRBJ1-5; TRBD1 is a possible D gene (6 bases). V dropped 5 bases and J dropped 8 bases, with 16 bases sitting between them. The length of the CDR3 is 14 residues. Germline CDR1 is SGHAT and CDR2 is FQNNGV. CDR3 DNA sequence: TGTGCCAGCAGCACGGGGGGCGGGGATGAGCCCCAGCATTTT. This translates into CASSTGGGDEPQHF.

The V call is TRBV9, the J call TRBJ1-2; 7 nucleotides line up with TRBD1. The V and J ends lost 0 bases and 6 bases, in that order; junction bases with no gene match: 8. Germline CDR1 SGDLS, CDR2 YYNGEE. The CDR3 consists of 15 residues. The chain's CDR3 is CASSVAPRGRDGYTF. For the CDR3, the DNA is TGTGCCAGCAGCGTAGCCCCTAGGGGGCGAGATGGCTACACCTTC.

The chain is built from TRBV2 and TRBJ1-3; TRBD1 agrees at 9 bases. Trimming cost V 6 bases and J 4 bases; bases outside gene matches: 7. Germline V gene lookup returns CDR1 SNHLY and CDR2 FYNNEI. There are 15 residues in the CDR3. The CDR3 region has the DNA TGTGCCAGCAGAGGACAGGGGACGCCCGGAAACACCATATATTTT. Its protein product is CASRGQGTPGNTIYF.

The CDR3 coding sequence is TGTGCCAGCAGCGTTGACAGGGGTGATCAGCCCCAGCATTTT. Translating gives CASSVDRGDQPQHF. V usage is TRBV7-9 and J usage is TRBJ1-5; TRBD1 aligns across 8 bases. This CDR3 is built from 14 residues. Trimming took 5 bases from V and 5 from J; bases not matched to a gene: 5. Germline loops: CDR1 SEHNR, CDR2 FQNEAQ (reference sequence).

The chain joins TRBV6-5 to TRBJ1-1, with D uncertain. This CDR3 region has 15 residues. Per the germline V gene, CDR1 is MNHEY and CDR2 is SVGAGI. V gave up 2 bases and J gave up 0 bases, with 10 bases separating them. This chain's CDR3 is CASSYLAQMNTEAFF. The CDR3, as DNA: TGTGCCAGCAGTTACCTGGCACAAATGAACACTGAAGCTTTCTTT.

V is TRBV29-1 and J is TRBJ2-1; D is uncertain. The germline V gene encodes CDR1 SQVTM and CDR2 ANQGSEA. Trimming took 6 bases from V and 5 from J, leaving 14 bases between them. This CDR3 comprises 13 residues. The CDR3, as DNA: TGCAGCGTCAAGTTCGTGGGCCACAATGAGCAGTTCTTC. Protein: CSVKFVGHNEQFF.

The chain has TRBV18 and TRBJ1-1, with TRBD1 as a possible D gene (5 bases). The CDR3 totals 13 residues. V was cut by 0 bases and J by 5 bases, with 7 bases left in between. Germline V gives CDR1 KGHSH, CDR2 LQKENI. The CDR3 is CASSPPRVTEAFF. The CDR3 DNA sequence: TGTGCCAGCTCACCACCCAGGGTGACTGAAGCTTTCTTT.

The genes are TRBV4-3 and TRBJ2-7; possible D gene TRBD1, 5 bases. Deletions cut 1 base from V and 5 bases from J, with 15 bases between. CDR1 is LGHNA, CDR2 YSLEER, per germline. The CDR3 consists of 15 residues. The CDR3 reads CASSQASKGMNEQYF. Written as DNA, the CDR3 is TGCGCCAGCAGCCAAGCGTCCAAGGGGATGAACGAGCAGTACTTC.

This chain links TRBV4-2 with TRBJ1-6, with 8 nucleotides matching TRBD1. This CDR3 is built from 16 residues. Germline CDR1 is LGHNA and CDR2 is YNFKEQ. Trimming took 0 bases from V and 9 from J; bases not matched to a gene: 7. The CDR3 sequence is CASSQDGGQGGSPLHF. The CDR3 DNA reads TGTGCCAGCAGCCAAGATGGCGGACAGGGTGGTTCACCCCTCCACTTT.

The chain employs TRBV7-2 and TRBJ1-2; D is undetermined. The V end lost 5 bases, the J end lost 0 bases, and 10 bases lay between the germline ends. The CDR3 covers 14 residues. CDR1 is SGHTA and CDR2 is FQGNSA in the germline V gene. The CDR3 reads CASSLSGANYGYTF. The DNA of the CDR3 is TGTGCCAGCAGCCTAAGCGGAGCTAACTATGGCTACACCTTC.